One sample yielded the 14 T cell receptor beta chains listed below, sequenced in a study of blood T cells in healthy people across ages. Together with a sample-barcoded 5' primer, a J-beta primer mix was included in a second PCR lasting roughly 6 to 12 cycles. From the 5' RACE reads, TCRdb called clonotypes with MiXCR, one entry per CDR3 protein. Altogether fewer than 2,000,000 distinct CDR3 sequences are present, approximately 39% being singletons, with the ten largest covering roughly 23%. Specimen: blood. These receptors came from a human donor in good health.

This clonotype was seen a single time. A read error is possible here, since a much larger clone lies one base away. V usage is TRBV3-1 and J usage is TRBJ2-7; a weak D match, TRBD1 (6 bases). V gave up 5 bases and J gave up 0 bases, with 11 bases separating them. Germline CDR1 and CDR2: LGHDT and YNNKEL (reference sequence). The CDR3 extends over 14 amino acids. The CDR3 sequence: CASSARDISYEQYF. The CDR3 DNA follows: TGTGCCAGCAGCGCCCGGGACATCTCCTACGAGCAGTACTTC.

The CDR3 coding sequence is TGCAGCGTTGAATCAAGCGAATCCGGTGAGCAGTACTTC. It encodes CSVESSESGEQYF. The V gene is TRBV29-1, the J gene TRBJ2-7, with D unclear. V lost 2 bases to trimming and J lost 7 bases, with 15 bases between them. Germline V gives CDR1 SQVTM, CDR2 ANQGSEA. There are 13 residues in the CDR3.

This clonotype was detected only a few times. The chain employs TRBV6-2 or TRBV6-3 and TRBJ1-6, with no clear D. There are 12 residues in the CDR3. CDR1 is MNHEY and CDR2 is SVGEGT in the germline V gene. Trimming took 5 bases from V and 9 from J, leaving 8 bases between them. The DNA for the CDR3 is TGTGCCAGCAGTCAACTTGTTTCACCCCTCCACTTT. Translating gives CASSQLVSPLHF.

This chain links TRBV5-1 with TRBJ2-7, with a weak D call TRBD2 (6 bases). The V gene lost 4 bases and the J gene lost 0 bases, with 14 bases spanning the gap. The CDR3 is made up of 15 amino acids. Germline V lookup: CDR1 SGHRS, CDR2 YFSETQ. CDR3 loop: CASSDRGLRSYEQYF. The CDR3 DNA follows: TGCGCCAGCAGCGACCGGGGACTTCGCTCCTACGAGCAGTACTTC.

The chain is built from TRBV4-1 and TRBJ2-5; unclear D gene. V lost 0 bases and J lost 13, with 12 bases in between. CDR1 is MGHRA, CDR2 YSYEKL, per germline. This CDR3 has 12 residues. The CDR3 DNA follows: TGCGCCAGCAGCCAAGAGGGAAAGTTTCGGTACTTC. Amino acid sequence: CASSQEGKFRYF.

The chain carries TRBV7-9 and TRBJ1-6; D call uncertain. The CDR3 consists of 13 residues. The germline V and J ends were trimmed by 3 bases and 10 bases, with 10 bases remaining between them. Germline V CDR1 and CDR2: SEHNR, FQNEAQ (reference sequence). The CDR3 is CASSFSAFSPLHF. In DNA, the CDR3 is TGTGCCAGCAGCTTTAGCGCGTTCTCACCCCTCCACTTT.

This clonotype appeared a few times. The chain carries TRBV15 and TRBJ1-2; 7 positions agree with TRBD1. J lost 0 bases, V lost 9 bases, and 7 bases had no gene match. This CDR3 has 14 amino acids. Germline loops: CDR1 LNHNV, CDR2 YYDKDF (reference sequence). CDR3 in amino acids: CATFTGEANYGYTF. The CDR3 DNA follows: TGTGCCACTTTTACAGGGGAGGCTAACTATGGCTACACCTTC.

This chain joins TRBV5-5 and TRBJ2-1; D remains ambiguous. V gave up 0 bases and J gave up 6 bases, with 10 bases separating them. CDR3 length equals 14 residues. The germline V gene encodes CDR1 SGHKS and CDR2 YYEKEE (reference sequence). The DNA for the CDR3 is TGTGCCAGCAGCTTGGTCGGCTACGTCAATGAGCAGTTCTTC. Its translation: CASSLVGYVNEQFF.

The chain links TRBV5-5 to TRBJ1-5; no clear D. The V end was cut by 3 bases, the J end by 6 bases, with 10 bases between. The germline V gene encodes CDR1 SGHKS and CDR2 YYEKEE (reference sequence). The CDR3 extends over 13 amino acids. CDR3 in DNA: TGTGCCAGCAGCTATGCCCCCTCTCAGCCCCAGCATTTT. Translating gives CASSYAPSQPQHF.

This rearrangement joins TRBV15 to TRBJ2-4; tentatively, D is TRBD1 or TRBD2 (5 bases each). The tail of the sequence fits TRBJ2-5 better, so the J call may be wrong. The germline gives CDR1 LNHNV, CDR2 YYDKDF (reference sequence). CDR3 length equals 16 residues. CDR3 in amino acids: CATSLSSTATGETQYF. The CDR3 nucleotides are TGTGCCACCAGCCTATCGTCGACAGCTACGGGGGAGACCCAGTACTTC.

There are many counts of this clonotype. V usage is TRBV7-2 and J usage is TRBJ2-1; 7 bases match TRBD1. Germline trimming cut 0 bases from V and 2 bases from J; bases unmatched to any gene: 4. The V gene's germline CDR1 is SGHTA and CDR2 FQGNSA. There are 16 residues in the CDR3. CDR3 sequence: CASSLALGGAYNEQFF. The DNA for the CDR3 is TGTGCCAGCAGCTTAGCGCTAGGGGGCGCCTACAATGAGCAGTTCTTC. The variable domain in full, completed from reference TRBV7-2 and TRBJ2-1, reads GAGVSQSPSNKVTEKGKDVELRCDPISGHTALYWYRQSLGQGLEFLIYFQGNSAPDKSGLPSDRFSAERTGGSVSTLTIQRTQQEDSAVYLCASSLALGGAYNEQFFGPGTRLTVL.

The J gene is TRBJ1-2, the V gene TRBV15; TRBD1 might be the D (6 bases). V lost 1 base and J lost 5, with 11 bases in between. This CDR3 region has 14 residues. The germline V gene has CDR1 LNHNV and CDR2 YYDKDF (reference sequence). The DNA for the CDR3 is TGTGCCACCAGCAGAGTGCAGGGGAGGTATGGCTACACCTTC. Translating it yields CATSRVQGRYGYTF.

In nucleotides, the CDR3 is TGTGCCAGCAGTTCCTCTTCACAGCAGTACTTC. It codes for CASSSSSQQYF. The J gene is TRBJ2-7, the V gene TRBV12-3 or TRBV12-4; D not certain. Deletions cut 4 bases from V and 8 bases from J, with 9 bases between. The CDR3 contains 11 residues.

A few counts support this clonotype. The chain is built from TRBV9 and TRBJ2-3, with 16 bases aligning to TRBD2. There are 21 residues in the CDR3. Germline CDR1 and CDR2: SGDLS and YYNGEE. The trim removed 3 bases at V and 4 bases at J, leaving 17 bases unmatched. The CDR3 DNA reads TGTGCCAGCAGCGACCGGGGTTCGGGACTAGCGGGGGGGCGTGGACCAGATACGCAGTATTTT. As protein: CASSDRGSGLAGGRGPDTQYF.